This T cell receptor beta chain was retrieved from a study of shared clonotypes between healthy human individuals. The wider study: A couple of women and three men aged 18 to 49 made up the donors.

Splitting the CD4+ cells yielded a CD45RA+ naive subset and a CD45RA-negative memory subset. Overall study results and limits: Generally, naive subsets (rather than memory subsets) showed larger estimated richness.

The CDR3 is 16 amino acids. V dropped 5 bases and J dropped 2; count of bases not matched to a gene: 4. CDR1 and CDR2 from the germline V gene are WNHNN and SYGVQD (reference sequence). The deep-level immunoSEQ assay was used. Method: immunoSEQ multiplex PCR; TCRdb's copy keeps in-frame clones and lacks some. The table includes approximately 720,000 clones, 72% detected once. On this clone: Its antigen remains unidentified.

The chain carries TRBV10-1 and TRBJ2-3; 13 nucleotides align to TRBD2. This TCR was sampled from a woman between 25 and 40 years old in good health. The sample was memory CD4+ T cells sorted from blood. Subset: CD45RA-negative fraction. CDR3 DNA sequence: TGCGCCAGCAGTCCGGGACTAGCGGGAACCACAGATACGCAGTATTTT. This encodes CASSPGLAGTTDTQYF.